These 22 T cell receptor beta chains came from one sample sequenced in a study of T-cell reconstitution after alpha-beta-depleted transplantation in children. Unique molecular identifiers tagged the TCRbeta library. MiXCR, run by TCRdb on the PCR reads, gives a single entry per CDR3 protein. The sample includes approximately 630,000 distinct CDR3 sequences, about 12% of them seen just once. The material was PBMCs, obtained before TCRalphabeta/CD19-depleted stem cell transplant. The receptor set was obtained from a girl aged 2 to 9 with congenital amegakaryocytic thrombocytopenia, due to receive a stem cell transplant.

V usage is TRBV18 and J usage is TRBJ2-1; D unresolved. The CDR3 length is 16 residues. In germline, CDR1 is KGHSH, CDR2 LQKENI. V dropped 3 bases and J dropped 2 bases, with 14 bases sitting between them. This chain's CDR3 is CASSPDVYPPYNEQFF. As DNA, the CDR3 is TGTGCCAGCTCACCCGACGTATATCCTCCCTACAATGAGCAGTTCTTC.

This chain links TRBV5-1 with TRBJ2-7; D tentatively reads TRBD1 or TRBD2 (5 bases each). Germline CDR1 reads SGHRS; CDR2 reads YFSETQ. The CDR3 is made up of 15 amino acids. V gave up 3 bases and J gave up 5 bases, with 18 bases separating them. The CDR3 DNA follows: TGCGCCAGCAGCTCACCCAGTGGGGCCGGGAACGAGCAGTACTTC. This codes for CASSSPSGAGNEQYF.

This clonotype was counted between two and nine times. The chain employs TRBV20-1 and TRBJ2-7; 8 nucleotides match TRBD1. Trimming took 0 bases from V and 4 from J; bases not matched to a gene: 8. The CDR3 is 15 amino acids. Germline V lookup: CDR1 DFQATT, CDR2 SNEGSKA (reference sequence). The CDR3 region is CSAREQGASRYEQYF. The DNA for the CDR3 is TGCAGTGCTAGAGAGCAGGGGGCGAGTCGTTACGAGCAGTACTTC.

This clonotype was observed at least ten times. The chain links TRBV4-1 to TRBJ2-1; 10 bases line up with TRBD2. This CDR3 region has 15 residues. Germline CDR1 reads MGHRA; CDR2 reads YSYEKL. The ends lost 5 bases at V and 6 bases at J; junction bases unmatched: 7. CDR3 bases: TGCGCCAGCAGCACAGGACTAGCGGCAGCCAATGAGCAGTTCTTC. Protein sequence: CASSTGLAAANEQFF.

The chain has TRBV2 and TRBJ2-1, with TRBD2 identical over 10 bases. The CDR3 length is 14 residues. Germline lookup yields CDR1 SNHLY and CDR2 FYNNEI. Unmatched junction bases numbered 7, after V lost 7 bases and J lost 7 bases. CDR3 loop: CASTRLAGGNEQFF. CDR3 bases: TGTGCCAGCACCCGACTAGCGGGTGGGAATGAGCAGTTCTTC.

This clonotype has only a few counts. The V gene is TRBV5-1, the J gene TRBJ2-5; 8 bases are shared with TRBD2. The V gene end was trimmed by 4 bases and the J gene end by 2 bases; junction bases not matched to a gene: 10. This CDR3 is built from 16 residues. CDR1 is SGHRS, CDR2 YFSETQ, per germline. The CDR3 region is CASSPVPSGLQETQYF. CDR3 in DNA: TGCGCCAGCAGCCCAGTTCCTAGCGGGCTTCAAGAGACCCAGTACTTC.

This sequence joins TRBV5-1 and TRBJ2-7; perhaps TRBD2 as D (6 bases). The CDR3 is 15 amino acids. Germline CDR1 SGHRS, CDR2 YFSETQ. The V end lost 3 bases, the J end lost 2 bases, and 15 bases lay between the germline ends. The DNA for the CDR3 is TGCGCCAGCAGCTGGTGGGGACTGGATGCCTACGAGCAGTACTTC. Protein sequence: CASSWWGLDAYEQYF.

A remark on this clonotype: This CDR3 is missing its conserved last phenylalanine or tryptophan, likely due to a read error. The V gene is TRBV5-5, the J gene TRBJ1-1; D is unresolved. The CDR3 has 14 amino acids. Deletions cut 1 base from V and 1 base from J, with 8 bases between. Germline V gives CDR1 SGHKS, CDR2 YYEKEE (reference sequence). CDR3 coding DNA: TGTGCCAGCAGCTTGCGGGGAGGGAACACTGAAGCTTTCTTA. This sequence encodes CASSLRGGNTEAFL.

The table lists this clonotype with many counts. The chain is built from TRBV5-1 and TRBJ2-1; 7 nucleotides match TRBD2. With V trimmed by 2 bases and J by 7 bases, 9 bases remained unmatched. The V gene's germline CDR1 is SGHRS and CDR2 YFSETQ. CDR3 length: 15 residues. The CDR3 sequence is CASSFSGHLGNEQFF. The CDR3 nucleotides are TGCGCCAGCAGCTTTAGCGGGCACCTCGGGAATGAGCAGTTCTTC.

Many counts were recorded for this clonotype. The CDR3 loop is CSAKGTSGTTDTQYF. CDR3 bases: TGCAGTGCAAAAGGGACTAGCGGGACCACAGATACGCAGTATTTT. The chain uses TRBV20-1 and TRBJ2-3, with 13 bases lining up with TRBD2. CDR1 and CDR2 (germline): DFQATT, SNEGSKA (reference sequence). Trimming took 6 bases from V and 2 from J; bases not matched to a gene: 5. The CDR3 has 15 residues.

The V gene is TRBV5-1, the J gene TRBJ2-7; D is uncertain. V lost 0 bases, J lost 3 bases, and 7 bases lay in between. This CDR3 is 13 amino acids long. Germline-derived CDR1 and CDR2 are SGHRS and YFSETQ. The CDR3 region is CASSLVKGYEQYF. The CDR3 nucleotides read TGCGCCAGCAGCTTGGTGAAGGGCTACGAGCAGTACTTC.

This clonotype was counted ten times or more. The chain joins TRBV28 to TRBJ1-1; possible D gene TRBD1, 5 bases. The CDR3 totals 14 residues. The germline V gene encodes CDR1 MDHEN and CDR2 SYDVKM. V shed 3 bases and J shed 5 bases, with 13 bases lying between them. CDR3 nucleotide sequence: TGTGCCAGCAGTTTTCGGGGGACTGCGACTGAAGCTTTCTTT. Protein sequence: CASSFRGTATEAFF.

In this sample, this clonotype turned up many times. The CDR3 loop reads CASSQLDLEQYF. The DNA of the CDR3 is TGTGCCAGCAGCCAGCTCGATCTCGAGCAGTACTTC. This rearrangement joins TRBV3-1 to TRBJ2-7; no clear D gene. Germline CDR1 LGHDT, CDR2 YNNKEL (reference sequence). The germline V and J ends were trimmed by 3 bases and 6 bases, with 9 bases remaining between them. The CDR3 spans 12 residues.

Many counts were recorded for this clonotype. The chain couples TRBV7-9 to TRBJ1-2; tentatively, D is TRBD1 (6 bases). The CDR3 has 16 amino acids. Germline V gives CDR1 SEHNR, CDR2 FQNEAQ (reference sequence). Trimming pared 5 bases from V and 8 bases from J, leaving 24 bases between. The CDR3 sequence: CASSGIGGLSLGGYTF. For the CDR3, the DNA is TGTGCCAGCAGCGGAATAGGGGGGCTCTCCCTCGGCGGCTACACCTTC.

This clonotype was counted many times. The rearrangement joins TRBV28 to TRBJ2-1; 7 positions match TRBD2. The CDR3 loop spans 13 amino acids. Germline V lookup: CDR1 MDHEN, CDR2 SYDVKM. The CDR3 bases are TGTGGGAGCGGGAAGGGTATCCGCGATGAGCAGTTCTTC. Translated, it gives CGSGKGIRDEQFF. The entire variable domain, with the rest obtained from reference TRBV28 and TRBJ2-1, is as follows: DVKVTQSSRYLVKRTGEKVFLECVQDMDHENMFWYRQDPGLGLRLIYFSYDVKMKEKGDIPEGYSVSREKKERFSLILESASTNQTSMYLCGSGKGIRDEQFFGPGTRLTVL.

This clonotype was seen many times. The chain employs TRBV7-2 and TRBJ2-7; 11 positions agree with TRBD2. V lost 6 bases to trimming and J lost 0 bases; unmatched junction nucleotides: 4. CDR3 size: 15 residues. The germline V gene has CDR1 SGHTA and CDR2 FQGNSA. CDR3 nucleotides: TGTGCCAGCAGTTACGGACTAGCGGGCTCCTACGAGCAGTACTTC. It specifies CASSYGLAGSYEQYF.

This clonotype was observed a handful of times. V is TRBV5-1 and J is TRBJ2-1; D is tentatively TRBD1 or TRBD2 (5 bases each). The CDR3 runs to 18 residues. Trimming took 3 bases from V and 0 from J, leaving 19 bases between them. In germline, CDR1 is SGHRS, CDR2 YFSETQ. The CDR3 here is CASSSQRGELSSYNEQFF. The CDR3 coding sequence is TGCGCCAGCAGCTCGCAACGGGGCGAGCTTAGCTCCTACAATGAGCAGTTCTTC.

The genes are TRBV12-3 or TRBV12-4 and TRBJ2-7; TRBD2 matches at 10 bases. The CDR3 has 13 amino acids. The V gene end was trimmed by 7 bases and the J gene end by 3 bases; junction bases not matched to a gene: 3. CDR3 coding DNA: TGTGCCAGCACCCGGACTAGCGGCTACGAGCAGTACTTC. Residues: CASTRTSGYEQYF.

V usage is TRBV7-2 and J usage is TRBJ2-5; tentatively, D is TRBD2 (5 bases). Trimming cost V 4 bases and J 4 bases, with 16 bases left between them. The V gene's germline CDR1 is SGHTA and CDR2 FQGNSA. CDR3 length: 15 residues. The chain's CDR3 is CASSYSGAFLETQYF. Written as DNA, the CDR3 is TGTGCCAGCAGCTACAGCGGAGCCTTTTTAGAGACCCAGTACTTC.

Ten or more counts support this clonotype. The V and J genes are TRBV5-1 and TRBJ1-2, with 7 bases fitting TRBD1. The CDR3 runs 13 residues. V dropped 4 bases and J dropped 3; count of bases not matched to a gene: 3. Germline V gene lookup returns CDR1 SGHRS and CDR2 YFSETQ. The CDR3 DNA follows: TGCGCCAGCAGCCGTGACAGGGACTATGGCTACACCTTC. This codes for CASSRDRDYGYTF.

V gene TRBV11-2 combines with J gene TRBJ2-2, with 8 bases identical to TRBD2. Germline loops: CDR1 SGHAT, CDR2 FQNNGV. The ends lost 5 bases at V and 4 bases at J; junction bases unmatched: 6. The CDR3 has 15 residues. The CDR3 bases are TGTGCCAGCAGCCATGGACTAGCTATCACCGGGGAGCTGTTTTTT. Residues: CASSHGLAITGELFF.

To note about this clonotype: At one end, the junction sequence differs from germline, possibly due to a read error. This chain uses TRBV5-1 with TRBJ2-1; the D gene is possibly TRBD1 (6 bases). Germline V gene sequence: CDR1 SGHRS, CDR2 YFSETQ. CDR3 length: 15 amino acids. The CDR3 sequence: CASRLGQGRYNEQFF. The CDR3 bases are TGCGCCAGCAGGTTGGGGCAGGGGCGTTACAATGAGCAGTTCTTC.